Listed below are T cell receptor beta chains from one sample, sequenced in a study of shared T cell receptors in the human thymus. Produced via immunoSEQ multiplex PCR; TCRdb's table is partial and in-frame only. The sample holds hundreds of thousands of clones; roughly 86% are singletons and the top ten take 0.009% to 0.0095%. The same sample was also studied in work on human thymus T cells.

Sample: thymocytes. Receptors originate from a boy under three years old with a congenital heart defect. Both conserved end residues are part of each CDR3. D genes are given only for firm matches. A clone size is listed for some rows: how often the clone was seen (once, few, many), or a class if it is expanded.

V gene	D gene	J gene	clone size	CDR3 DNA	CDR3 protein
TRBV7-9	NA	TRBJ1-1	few	TGTGCCAGCAGCTTAGGAGGACACGCGAAGGTGGATACTGAAGCTTTCTTT	CASSLGGHAKVDTEAFF
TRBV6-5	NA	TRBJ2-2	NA	TGTGCCAGCAGTTACTCATCGTTCCGGTGCGGGGAGCTGTTTTTT	CASSYSSFRCGELFF
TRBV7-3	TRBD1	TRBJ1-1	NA	TGTGCCAGCAGCCCTCATGGGGACAGGGGGCTAGGAACTGAAGCTTTCTTT	CASSPHGDRGLGTEAFF
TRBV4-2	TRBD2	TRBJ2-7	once	TGTGCCAGCAGCCTTGGTCCCGGGACTAGCGGGATGACCTACGAGCAGTACTTC	CASSLGPGTSGMTYEQYF
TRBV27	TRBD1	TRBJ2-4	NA	TGTGCCAGCAGTCCCCGGACAGGGGAGGATGCCAAAAACATTCAGTACTTC	CASSPRTGEDAKNIQYF
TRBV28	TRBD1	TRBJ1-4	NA	TGTGCCAGCAGCCTACCCCCGGGACAGGGGCCTGCAACTAATGAAAAACTGTTTTTT	CASSLPPGQGPATNEKLFF
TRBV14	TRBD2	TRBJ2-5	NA	TGTGCCAGCAGTGAGGGATTAGCGGGGTACCAAGAGACCCAGTACTTC	CASSEGLAGYQETQYF
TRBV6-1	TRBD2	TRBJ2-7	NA	TGTGCCAGCAGTGAAACCGGGACTAGCGGGATAATCTCCTACTACGAGCAGTACTTC	CASSETGTSGIISYYEQYF
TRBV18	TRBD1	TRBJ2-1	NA	TGTGCCAGCTCACCACCGGGACAGCCTATTGAGCAGTTCTTC	CASSPPGQPIEQFF
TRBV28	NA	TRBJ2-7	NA	TGTGCCAGCAGGAGCTACGAGCAGTACTTC	CASRSYEQYF
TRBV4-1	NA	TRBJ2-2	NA	TGCGCCAGCAGCCAAGATCGACAAGGTCCTGGGAACACCGGGGAGCTGTTTTTT	CASSQDRQGPGNTGELFF